These 6 T cell receptor beta chains were sequenced from one sample in a study of T cell repertoires and HLA-DP antigens. Some clones are missing from TCRdb's copy, which holds only in-frame ones; the method was immunoSEQ multiplex PCR. The sample includes some 110,000 clones, 80% to 95% of them seen just once. These receptors are not linked to any known antigen. The sequencing sample was made of CD4+ T cells from PBMCs. The receptors originated from a woman aged 18-35 years in good health and CMV-seronegative.

The rearrangement links TRBV7-2 to TRBJ1-2; 8 bases fit TRBD1. With 7 bases clipped from V and 7 bases from J, the junction kept 2 bases outside the gene matches. Germline V CDR1 and CDR2: SGHTA, FQGNSA. This CDR3 has 11 residues. Written as DNA, the CDR3 is TGTGCCAGCACAGGGGGCAGTGGCTACACCTTC. It yields the protein CASTGGSGYTF.

The V gene is TRBV2, the J gene TRBJ2-3; 11 nucleotides match TRBD1. The length of the CDR3 is 18 residues. CDR1 SNHLY and CDR2 FYNNEI come from the germline V gene. The junction had 12 bases not matched to a gene; V was cut back by 0 bases and J by 7 bases. CDR3 coding DNA: TGTGCCAGCAGTGAAGCGGTTTTTAGGACAGGGGGCATCCATACGCAGTATTTT. Translated: CASSEAVFRTGGIHTQYF. Complete variable domain (other parts from reference TRBV2 and TRBJ2-3): EPEVTQTPSHQVTQMGQEVILRCVPISNHLYFYWYRQILGQKVEFLVSFYNNEISEKSEIFDDQFSVERPDGSNFTLKIRSTKLEDSAMYFCASSEAVFRTGGIHTQYFGPGTRLTVL.

The V gene is TRBV30, the J gene TRBJ2-1; 12 bases are a match to TRBD2. Germline values: CDR1 GTSNPN, CDR2 SVGIG (reference sequence). Trimming removed 4 bases from V and 7 bases from J; junction bases left unmatched: 8. CDR3 size: 15 residues. CDR3 loop: CAWTKKGLAGNEQFF. The CDR3 DNA follows: TGTGCCTGGACTAAGAAGGGACTAGCGGGTAATGAGCAGTTCTTC.

The gene calls are TRBV7-3 and TRBJ2-6; D is undetermined. With 5 bases removed from V and 4 bases from J, the gap between germline ends came to 15 bases. Looked up from germline, CDR1 is SGHTA and CDR2 is FQGTGA. This CDR3 is built from 16 residues. The CDR3 sequence is CASSPDNWPGANVLTF. As DNA, the CDR3 is TGTGCCAGCAGCCCGGATAACTGGCCCGGGGCCAACGTCCTGACTTTC. The variable domain in full, completed from reference TRBV7-3 and TRBJ2-6, reads GAGVSQTPSNKVTEKGKYVELRCDPISGHTALYWYRQSLGQGPEFLIYFQGTGAADDSGLPNDRFFAVRPEGSVSTLKIQRTERGDSAVYLCASSPDNWPGANVLTFGAGSRLTVL.

This sequence joins TRBV5-4 and TRBJ2-5; D remains unclear. CDR3 size: 14 residues. CDR1 is SGHNT and CDR2 is YYREEE in the germline V gene (reference sequence). Trimming removed 0 bases from V and 5 bases from J, with 11 bases in between. The CDR3 nucleotides read TGTGCCAGCAGCTTGGTAGGTGTCCAGGAGACCCAGTACTTC. Amino acid sequence: CASSLVGVQETQYF.

The chain uses TRBV10-3 and TRBJ2-3; 12 nucleotides align to TRBD2. CDR1 and CDR2 (germline): ENHRY, SYGVKD. The trim removed 11 bases at V and 1 base at J, leaving 7 bases unmatched. This CDR3 region has 15 residues. This CDR3 is CAASRLAGGTDTQYF. The CDR3 region has the DNA TGTGCCGCATCCCGACTAGCGGGGGGCACAGATACGCAGTATTTT.